These 31 T cell receptor beta chains share one sample of origin, sequenced in a study of cytomegalovirus exposure and HLA in healthy donors (dated by TCRdb to between 2016 and 2019). The library was made by the immunoSEQ multiplex PCR assay. A mixture of 60 forward primers for TCR Vbeta segments and 13 reverse primers for TCR Jbeta segments was used in the multiplex PCR. TCRdb mirrors the immuneACCESS table, restricted to in-frame sequences. Some clones are absent from its copies; in checked studies, under half trace to an unresolved V gene, and the reason for the others is unknown. This sample gives roughly 200,000 clones in total; 82% of them show up just once. In total, the top ten clones hold less than 3% of the sample. The material sequenced was PBMCs. These receptors were obtained from a woman aged 40 to 50 in good health and CMV-seronegative.

The genes are TRBV6-5 and TRBJ2-1, with D tentatively TRBD2 (5 bases). Germline V gene data show CDR1 as MNHEY and CDR2 as SVGAGI. V gave up 2 bases and J gave up 10 bases, with 12 bases separating them. The CDR3 covers 13 residues. For the CDR3, the DNA is TGTGCCAGCAGTTACCTCCAACGGGGAGAGCAGTTCTTC. This sequence encodes CASSYLQRGEQFF.

This clone was observed a handful of times. This rearrangement joins TRBV4-1 to TRBJ1-1; possibly TRBD1 for D (5 bases). V was shortened by 1 base and J by 6 bases, with 18 bases between the two germline ends. The CDR3 totals 16 residues. Per the germline V gene, CDR1 is MGHRA and CDR2 is YSYEKL. CDR3 nucleotides: TGCGCCAGCAGCCAAGCGACCGGGACTCTATCCGCTGAAGCTTTCTTT. Translated: CASSQATGTLSAEAFF.

The rearrangement joins TRBV11-2 to TRBJ2-7, with 7 nucleotides matching TRBD2. This CDR3 has 15 residues. CDR1 and CDR2 (germline): SGHAT, FQNNGV. V lost 0 bases and J lost 0; bases outside the gene matches: 2. CDR3 sequence reads: CASSLDRTSSYEQYF. CDR3 DNA sequence: TGTGCCAGCAGCTTAGATAGGACTAGCTCCTACGAGCAGTACTTC.

The chain links TRBV5-4 to TRBJ1-2, with D maybe TRBD1 (5 bases). Per the germline V gene, CDR1 is SGHNT and CDR2 is YYREEE (reference sequence). This CDR3 contains 16 residues. Trimming removed 0 bases from V and 3 bases from J, with 15 bases in between. This chain's CDR3 is CASSLAFQGSDYGYTF. In nucleotides, the CDR3 is TGTGCCAGCAGCTTGGCATTTCAGGGATCAGACTATGGCTACACCTTC. Based on the CDR3 plus reference TRBV5-4 and TRBJ1-2, the full variable domain is ETGVTQSPTHLIKTRGQQVTLRCSSQSGHNTVSWYQQALGQGPQFIFQYYREEENGRGNFPPRFSGLQFPNYSSELNVNALELDDSALYLCASSLAFQGSDYGYTFGSGTRLTVV.

The chain employs TRBV29-1 and TRBJ1-2, with TRBD1 as a possible D gene (6 bases). The V end lost 4 bases, the J end lost 5 bases, and 20 bases lay between the germline ends. Germline V gene lookup returns CDR1 SQVTM and CDR2 ANQGSEA. The length of the CDR3 is 15 residues. As DNA, the CDR3 is TGCAGCGTTGTACCACAGGGAAATATCCAATATGGCTACACCTTC. Protein sequence: CSVVPQGNIQYGYTF.

The V call is TRBV29-1, the J call TRBJ2-7; D perhaps matches TRBD2 (6 bases). Germline CDR1 reads SQVTM; CDR2 reads ANQGSEA. The CDR3 runs to 12 residues. Trimming took off 1 base at V and 7 bases at J, with 11 bases between the two ends. The CDR3 spells CSVEGLVREQYF. As DNA, the CDR3 is TGCAGCGTTGAAGGACTAGTCAGGGAGCAGTACTTC.

V is TRBV6-1 and J is TRBJ2-7; D ambiguous. V was trimmed by 4 bases and J by 3 bases, leaving 4 bases between them. Germline CDR1 reads MNHNS; CDR2 reads SASEGT. This CDR3 has 11 amino acids. CDR3 nucleotides: TGTGCCAGCAGTGGGCACTACGAGCAGTACTTC. Its protein product is CASSGHYEQYF.

V is TRBV27 and J is TRBJ2-1; tentatively, D is TRBD2 (5 bases). Germline CDR1 reads MNHEY; CDR2 reads SMNVEV (reference sequence). This CDR3 region has 13 residues. Trimming took 3 bases from V and 6 from J, leaving 9 bases between them. The CDR3 here is CASSLRASNEQFF. As DNA, the CDR3 is TGTGCCAGCAGTTTGAGGGCCTCCAATGAGCAGTTCTTC.

The chain carries TRBV5-4 and TRBJ2-7, with D possibly TRBD1 on 5 matching bases. Germline CDR1 SGHNT, CDR2 YYREEE (reference sequence). V was cut by 4 bases and J by 2 bases, with 13 bases left in between. The CDR3 length is 14 residues. Here the CDR3 reads CASSLQDSPYEQYF. CDR3 coding DNA: TGTGCCAGCAGCCTTCAAGACAGCCCCTACGAGCAGTACTTC.

This chain uses TRBV19 with TRBJ2-3; 8 positions match TRBD2. J gave up 3 bases and V 10 bases, and 15 bases lay outside the gene matches. CDR1 and CDR2 (germline): LNHDA, SQIVND (reference sequence). The CDR3 sequence is 16 residues long. CDR3 coding DNA: TGTGCCACCTCCTTCGATAGCGGGGTCAGGACAGATACGCAGTATTTT. Translation gives CATSFDSGVRTDTQYF.

V usage is TRBV7-2 and J usage is TRBJ2-1, with 15 bases identical to TRBD2. V gave up 3 bases and J gave up 9 bases; unmatched junction bases: 3. Germline values: CDR1 SGHTA, CDR2 FQGNSA. The CDR3 spans 15 residues. The CDR3 nucleotides are TGTGCCAGCAGCTTTGGACTAGCGGGAGGGGGTGAGCAGTTCTTC. Its protein product is CASSFGLAGGGEQFF.

The chain carries TRBV7-3 and TRBJ2-2, with D perhaps TRBD1 (6 bases). CDR3 length: 15 residues. Germline CDR1 and CDR2: SGHTA and FQGTGA. With 1 base removed from V and 6 bases from J, the gap between germline ends came to 12 bases. The CDR3 loop reads CASSLIPGDAGELFF. For the CDR3, the DNA is TGTGCCAGCAGCTTAATACCAGGGGATGCCGGGGAGCTGTTTTTT.

This clone appeared a few times. The chain links TRBV7-2 to TRBJ2-7; 7 bases agree with TRBD1. V dropped 3 bases and J dropped 7; count of bases not matched to a gene: 9. Germline V gene data show CDR1 as SGHTA and CDR2 as FQGNSA. The CDR3 totals 14 residues. The CDR3 sequence: CASSFPGGLREQYF. The CDR3 nucleotides are TGTGCCAGCAGCTTCCCAGGGGGATTAAGAGAGCAGTACTTC.

This chain links TRBV5-1 with TRBJ1-3, with D uncertain. Germline CDR1 and CDR2: SGHRS and YFSETQ. Between the trimmed V and J ends, which lost 0 bases and 4 bases, there was a span of 5 bases. The CDR3 has 13 residues. The CDR3 sequence: CASSLERGNTIYF. The CDR3 nucleotides are TGCGCCAGCAGCTTGGAACGGGGAAACACCATATATTTT.

This clone showed up just a few times. The chain is built from TRBV7-8 and TRBJ2-1; maybe TRBD1 (6 bases). The germline V gene encodes CDR1 SGHVS and CDR2 FQNEAQ. The CDR3 loop spans 16 amino acids. V lost 0 bases to trimming and J lost 4 bases, with 13 bases between them. CDR3 bases: TGTGCCAGCAGCTTAGCACCGGGACAAAAGTACAATGAGCAGTTCTTC. It encodes CASSLAPGQKYNEQFF.

The rearrangement links TRBV28 to TRBJ2-1; no clear D. CDR1 and CDR2 from the germline V gene are MDHEN and SYDVKM. There are 15 residues in the CDR3. V lost 2 bases and J 5 bases, leaving 13 bases between the germline ends. CDR3 protein: CASSLRFGGDNEQFF. In nucleotides, the CDR3 is TGTGCCAGCAGTTTACGTTTTGGCGGCGACAATGAGCAGTTCTTC.

V gene TRBV27 combines with J gene TRBJ2-7, with 11 bases identical to TRBD1. After removal of 5 bases from V and 2 bases from J, the junction contained 8 bases not matched to a gene. The CDR3 covers 16 residues. Germline CDR1 and CDR2: MNHEY and SMNVEV (reference sequence). CDR3 sequence reads: CASSPTGTGGTYEQYF. Here the CDR3 DNA reads TGTGCCAGCAGTCCAACCGGGACAGGGGGAACCTACGAGCAGTACTTC.

The chain couples TRBV7-3 to TRBJ2-3; D is perhaps TRBD1 (5 bases). The CDR3 length is 16 residues. Germline CDR1 and CDR2: SGHTA and FQGTGA. Trimming pared 5 bases from V and 1 base from J, leaving 16 bases between. Here the CDR3 DNA reads TGTGCCAGCAGCCTATTGACAGATAGACGCACAGATACGCAGTATTTT. Translating gives CASSLLTDRRTDTQYF.

The genes are TRBV19 and TRBJ2-7, with 13 nucleotides matching TRBD2. The germline gives CDR1 LNHDA, CDR2 SQIVND (reference sequence). The CDR3 runs to 18 residues. Losses at the gene ends were 3 bases for V and 2 bases for J; bases not matched to a gene: 10. CDR3 in DNA: TGTGCCAGTAGTATCCGAACCGGGACTAGCGGGGCCCCCTACGAGCAGTACTTC. Translated: CASSIRTGTSGAPYEQYF.

This chain connects TRBV18 to TRBJ2-5; 9 positions match TRBD1. Germline V gene lookup returns CDR1 KGHSH and CDR2 LQKENI. The CDR3 loop spans 16 amino acids. After removal of 3 bases from V and 7 bases from J, the junction contained 12 bases not matched to a gene. For the CDR3, the DNA is TGTGCCAGCTCACCTGGACAGGGGTCCTCCCTCGGGACCCAGTACTTC. Residues: CASSPGQGSSLGTQYF.

This chain connects TRBV28 to TRBJ2-3, with 9 positions matching TRBD1. The germline V gene has CDR1 MDHEN and CDR2 SYDVKM. The V and J ends lost 7 bases and 2 bases, in that order; junction bases with no gene match: 7. This CDR3 has 15 amino acids. CDR3 amino acids: CASITGGVPTDTQYF. The CDR3 nucleotides are TGTGCCAGCATAACAGGGGGCGTTCCCACAGATACGCAGTATTTT. Full variable domain (outside the CDR3, taken from reference TRBV28 and TRBJ2-3): DVKVTQSSRYLVKRTGEKVFLECVQDMDHENMFWYRQDPGLGLRLIYFSYDVKMKEKGDIPEGYSVSREKKERFSLILESASTNQTSMYLCASITGGVPTDTQYFGPGTRLTVL.

The V gene is TRBV7-2, the J gene TRBJ2-7, with 16 bases that match TRBD2. V was clipped by 5 bases and J by 1 base; unmatched bases: 8. Germline values: CDR1 SGHTA, CDR2 FQGNSA. The CDR3 is 18 amino acids. The DNA for the CDR3 is TGTGCCAGCAGCGTGGGACTAGCGGGAGGGTCGGGGTCCTACGAGCAGTACTTC. This encodes CASSVGLAGGSGSYEQYF.

In the case of this clone: Other DNA sequences of this sample code for an identical CDR3. This sequence joins TRBV27 and TRBJ2-7; no clear D. The CDR3 is 13 residues long. The germline CDR1 and CDR2 sequences are MNHEY and SMNVEV (reference sequence). V lost 5 bases and J 4 bases, leaving 12 bases between the germline ends. CDR3: CASSLSTGYEQYF. The CDR3 coding sequence is TGTGCCAGCAGTCTGTCTACTGGTTACGAGCAGTACTTC.

The chain employs TRBV19 and TRBJ2-1; D call uncertain. CDR3 length equals 15 residues. V was trimmed by 1 base and J by 0 bases, leaving 7 bases between them. Per the germline V gene, CDR1 is LNHDA and CDR2 is SQIVND (reference sequence). In nucleotides, the CDR3 is TGTGCCAGTAGTATAGGGTCGAGCTCCTACAATGAGCAGTTCTTC. It yields the protein CASSIGSSSYNEQFF.

This chain uses TRBV7-8 with TRBJ1-1; D is perhaps TRBD1 (5 bases). Germline lookup yields CDR1 SGHVS and CDR2 FQNEAQ. The CDR3 extends over 13 amino acids. Between the trimmed V and J ends, which lost 0 bases and 7 bases, there was a span of 9 bases. CDR3 region: CASSLAGALEAFF. In DNA form, the CDR3 reads TGTGCCAGCAGCTTAGCAGGGGCGCTTGAAGCTTTCTTT.

J is TRBJ1-1 and V is TRBV19; D is unresolved. Trimming cost V 2 bases and J 4 bases, with 8 bases left between them. CDR1 is LNHDA and CDR2 is SQIVND in the germline V gene (reference sequence). This CDR3 region has 13 residues. CDR3 nucleotides: TGTGCCAGTAGTATACGGGTGGGCACTGAAGCTTTCTTT. This sequence encodes CASSIRVGTEAFF.

This clone showed up just a few times. The chain recombines TRBV4-1 with TRBJ2-1; 10 nucleotides agree with TRBD1. There are 17 residues in the CDR3. V shed 4 bases and J 1 base; nucleotides not matched to a gene: 7. From germline, CDR1 is MGHRA and CDR2 YSYEKL. This CDR3 is CASSRSRTGGSYNEQFF. CDR3 coding DNA: TGCGCCAGCAGCCGGTCAAGGACAGGGGGGTCCTACAATGAGCAGTTCTTC.

This chain links TRBV5-6 with TRBJ1-6; no firm D call. With 4 bases removed from V and 5 bases from J, the gap between germline ends came to 16 bases. The CDR3 is 16 residues long. The germline gives CDR1 SGHDT, CDR2 YYEEEE. CDR3 sequence: CASSEFGSSNNSPLHF. The CDR3, as DNA: TGTGCCAGCAGCGAGTTCGGGTCCAGTAATAATTCACCCCTCCACTTT.

V and J are TRBV13 and TRBJ2-7; D is perhaps TRBD2 (6 bases). V lost 1 base, J lost 6 bases, and 13 bases lay in between. The CDR3 is 14 amino acids. The germline CDR1 and CDR2 sequences are PRHDT and FYEKMQ (reference sequence). This chain's CDR3 is CASSLADMGGEQYF. The CDR3 DNA is TGTGCCAGCAGCTTAGCCGATATGGGAGGCGAGCAGTACTTC.

The rearrangement uses TRBV30 and TRBJ2-5; a possible D gene is TRBD1 (6 bases). The germline V gene has CDR1 GTSNPN and CDR2 SVGIG (reference sequence). Trimming cost V 3 bases and J 5 bases, with 10 bases left between them. The CDR3 extends over 12 amino acids. The CDR3, as DNA: TGTGCCTGGAGGAGGGACACGGAGACCCAGTACTTC. Protein: CAWRRDTETQYF. Combining the CDR3 with reference TRBV30 and TRBJ2-5 gives the whole variable domain SQTIHQWPATLVQPVGSPLSLECTVEGTSNPNLYWYRQAAGRGLQLLFYSVGIGQISSEVPQNLSASRPQDRQFILSSKKLLLSDSGFYLCAWRRDTETQYFGPGTRLLVL.

The chain is built from TRBV9 and TRBJ2-2; D might be TRBD2 (6 bases). The germline gives CDR1 SGDLS, CDR2 YYNGEE. Trimming cost V 3 bases and J 3 bases, with 15 bases left between them. This CDR3 comprises 16 residues. The CDR3 is CASSGGVAEDTGELFF. The DNA of the CDR3 is TGTGCCAGCAGCGGCGGGGTAGCGGAGGACACCGGGGAGCTGTTTTTT. Combining the CDR3 with reference TRBV9 and TRBJ2-2 gives the whole variable domain DSGVTQTPKHLITATGQRVTLRCSPRSGDLSVYWYQQSLDQGLQFLIQYYNGEERAKGNILERFSAQQFPDLHSELNLSSLELGDSALYFCASSGGVAEDTGELFFGEGSRLTVL.